These T cell receptor beta chains were read from a single sample in a study of T cells in Graves' hyperthyroidism and ophthalmopathy. TCRdb redid the calling of the multiplex PCR reads with MiXCR, one entry per CDR3 protein. Here the sample spans 350,000 to 450,000 distinct CDR3 sequences, around 15% being singletons. The sample comprised blood. The receptors originated from a man aged 50 or older with Graves' ophthalmopathy. The CDR3 runs from the conserved cysteine through the conserved F or W. D genes are given only for firm matches.

D gene: -; V gene: TRBV5-1; CDR3 protein: CASSLVLANNEQFF
D gene: -; V gene: TRBV12-3/TRBV12-4; CDR3 protein: CASNKAGQPYEQYF
D gene: -; V gene: TRBV12-3/TRBV12-4; CDR3 protein: CASSLVPGTGQPQHF
D gene: -; V gene: TRBV9; CDR3 protein: CASSVGGLGYEQYF
D gene: -; V gene: TRBV5-4; CDR3 protein: CASSSRTGNSPLHF
D gene: -; V gene: TRBV14; CDR3 protein: CASSQQQIEAFF
D gene: -; V gene: TRBV3-1; CDR3 protein: CASSSGNWEKLFF
D gene: -; V gene: TRBV18; CDR3 protein: CASSPTVDTQYF
D gene: -; V gene: TRBV19; CDR3 protein: CASSIDRGRNYGYTF
D gene: -; V gene: TRBV10-3; CDR3 protein: CATYSYGETNEKLFF
D gene: TRBD2; V gene: TRBV6-1; CDR3 protein: CASFGTSGYEQYF
D gene: TRBD2; V gene: TRBV20-1; CDR3 protein: CSVSGGLAGENEQFF
D gene: TRBD2; V gene: TRBV6-1; CDR3 protein: CASGEGRNTGELFF
D gene: -; V gene: TRBV6-1; CDR3 protein: CASTAGVRAKNIQYF
D gene: -; V gene: TRBV9; CDR3 protein: CASSRGWDTGELFF
D gene: -; V gene: TRBV20-1; CDR3 protein: CSASPGDTQYF
D gene: TRBD1; V gene: TRBV19; CDR3 protein: CASSADRANTEAFF
D gene: -; V gene: TRBV12-3/TRBV12-4; CDR3 protein: CASSKDRSTEAFF
D gene: TRBD2; V gene: TRBV7-6; CDR3 protein: CASSLGSGAETQYF
D gene: TRBD1; V gene: TRBV19; CDR3 protein: CASSRGQQIQETQYF
D gene: -; V gene: TRBV20-1; CDR3 protein: CSARDPTGLSAEAFF
D gene: TRBD2; V gene: TRBV6-1; CDR3 protein: CASSPGTSGSKTYEQYF
D gene: -; V gene: TRBV5-5; CDR3 protein: CASSFAWGETQYF